One sample yielded the 3 T cell receptor beta chains listed below, sequenced in a study of radiation and T cells in renal cell carcinoma (TCRdb year 2020). Receptors were amplified or captured by the immunoSEQ multiplex PCR assay. Drawn from immuneACCESS, this table holds only the in-frame rearrangements with V and J called that TCRdb kept. Clones are partly lost; checked studies trace under half to an unresolved V gene and leave the rest unexplained. This sample is represented by about 43,000 clones; roughly 82% of them were singletons. The ten largest make up 27% of the sample. The time point label here, explained by the study, means: blood 4 weeks post-SBRT, at nephrectomy. In light of the paper, this sample's treatment or condition label describes: 15 Gy SBRT to primary tumor, nephrectomy 4 weeks later. The material was blood, obtained from a patient whose treatment included radiotherapy and nephrectomy. The receptors come from a woman in her 70s with renal cell carcinoma.

The rearrangement uses TRBV7-8 and TRBJ1-5; D is unclear. The CDR3 has 15 residues. V lost 3 bases to trimming and J lost 4 bases, with 13 bases between them. Germline values: CDR1 SGHVS, CDR2 FQNEAQ. CDR3 sequence (DNA): TGTGCCAGCAGCTTCAGTGAGGGAGGTAATCAGCCCCAGCATTTT. Protein product: CASSFSEGGNQPQHF.

This sequence joins TRBV19 and TRBJ2-7; 7 bases map to TRBD2. The CDR3 sequence is 14 residues long. In germline, CDR1 is LNHDA, CDR2 SQIVND (reference sequence). Germline trimming cut 4 bases from V and 3 bases from J; bases unmatched to any gene: 6. The CDR3 region is CASSTPGLLYEQYF. The DNA of the CDR3 is TGTGCCAGTAGTACACCGGGACTACTCTACGAGCAGTACTTC.

The rearrangement joins TRBV11-1 to TRBJ2-4; no clear D. V lost 5 bases and J lost 0, with 11 bases in between. This CDR3 contains 15 residues. Looked up from germline, CDR1 is SGHAT and CDR2 is FQDESV (reference sequence). CDR3 loop: CASSPDGLAKNIQYF. CDR3 coding DNA: TGTGCCAGCAGCCCGGATGGGTTAGCCAAAAACATTCAGTACTTC.